Below are 10 T cell receptor beta chains sequenced from a single sample in a study of blood T cell repertoires in COVID-19. The repertoire was sequenced with immunoSEQ multiplex PCR; TCRdb's copy has only in-frame clones and lacks some. The table records approximately 97,000 clones, around 92% of them present only once. Material for sequencing was peripheral blood. The receptors derive from a man between 18 and 29 years old with acute or convalescent COVID-19.

The chain links TRBV6-5 to TRBJ2-7; D might be TRBD1 (6 bases). Germline assignment: CDR1 MNHEY and CDR2 SVGAGI. The CDR3 contains 15 residues. V was pared by 7 bases and J by 3 bases, with 19 bases between. The CDR3: CASNPGQIAFYEQYF. The CDR3, as DNA: TGTGCCAGCAATCCCGGACAGATTGCTTTCTACGAGCAGTACTTC.

The V gene is TRBV11-3, the J gene TRBJ2-3; D unresolved. Trimming stripped 5 bases from V and 1 base from J, with 7 bases between. Per germline, CDR1 SGHNT and CDR2 YENEEA. This CDR3 has 13 residues. The DNA for the CDR3 is TGTGCCAGCAGCCGTCTCGGCACAGATACGCAGTATTTT. This translates into CASSRLGTDTQYF. The full variable domain, its missing parts supplied by reference TRBV11-3 and TRBJ2-3, is EAGVVQSPRYKIIEKKQPVAFWCNPISGHNTLYWYLQNLGQGPELLIRYENEEAVDDSQLPKDRFSAERLKGVDSTLKIQPAELGDSAVYLCASSRLGTDTQYFGPGTRLTVL.

The genes are TRBV11-3 and TRBJ2-3, with D tentatively TRBD2 (5 bases). Germline values: CDR1 SGHNT, CDR2 YENEEA. The V and J ends lost 3 bases and 3 bases respectively, with 10 bases between them. CDR3 size: 14 residues. Here the CDR3 reads CASSFSRGTDTQYF. The CDR3 nucleotides read TGTGCCAGCAGCTTCTCCCGGGGTACAGATACGCAGTATTTT.

This chain uses TRBV5-1 with TRBJ1-5; D unclear. Germline CDR1 reads SGHRS; CDR2 reads YFSETQ. Trimming took 0 bases from V and 2 from J, leaving 9 bases between them. The CDR3 has 15 amino acids. The CDR3 loop is CASSLGHAGNQPQHF. In DNA, the CDR3 is TGCGCCAGCAGCTTGGGGCACGCGGGCAATCAGCCCCAGCATTTT.

The V and J genes are TRBV6-1 and TRBJ1-5; 9 bases are a match to TRBD1. CDR3 length: 18 amino acids. Germline values: CDR1 MNHNS, CDR2 SASEGT. V shed 2 bases, J shed 0 bases, and the junction held 8 bases outside the gene matches. The CDR3: CASSEPRGQGISNQPQHF. CDR3 bases: TGTGCCAGCAGTGAACCCCGAGGACAGGGGATTAGCAATCAGCCCCAGCATTTT.

The chain joins TRBV19 to TRBJ1-5; 7 nucleotides align to TRBD1. Germline V gene sequence: CDR1 LNHDA, CDR2 SQIVND (reference sequence). V gave up 3 bases and J gave up 9 bases; unmatched junction bases: 8. This CDR3 contains 14 residues. CDR3 nucleotides: TGTGCCAGTAGTATCAATGGGCCAGGGGGGCCCCAGCATTTT. Its translation is CASSINGPGGPQHF. The full variable domain, its missing parts supplied by reference TRBV19 and TRBJ1-5, is DGGITQSPKYLFRKEGQNVTLSCEQNLNHDAMYWYRQDPGQGLRLIYYSQIVNDFQKGDIAEGYSVSREKKESFPLTVTSAQKNPTAFYLCASSINGPGGPQHFGDGTRLSIL.

The CDR3 bases are TGTGCCAGCAGTTCCAGAGAGGGCTATAGCAATCAGCCCCAGCATTTT. Amino acids: CASSSREGYSNQPQHF. The V gene is TRBV6-6, the J gene TRBJ1-5, with unresolved D. Germline CDR1 and CDR2: MNHNY and SVGAGI (reference sequence). Trimming removed 4 bases at V and 0 bases at J, with 13 bases between. This CDR3 contains 16 residues.

This chain links TRBV5-1 with TRBJ1-6; weak D call: TRBD1 (6 bases). Germline V gene sequence: CDR1 SGHRS, CDR2 YFSETQ. Trimming shortened V by 2 bases and J by 9 bases, and 12 bases separated the two germline ends. This CDR3 has 14 residues. The CDR3: CASSFDRSASPLHF. The CDR3 DNA reads TGCGCCAGCAGCTTTGACAGGTCGGCTTCACCCCTCCACTTT.

This clone was detected only a few times. This chain links TRBV2 with TRBJ2-7; 12 bases map to TRBD2. Germline CDR1 and CDR2: SNHLY and FYNNEI. The CDR3 extends over 14 amino acids. The ends lost 4 bases at V and 4 bases at J; junction bases unmatched: 2. The chain's CDR3 is CASSGTSGEYEQYF. The CDR3 DNA is TGTGCCAGCAGTGGGACTAGCGGGGAGTACGAGCAGTACTTC.

J is TRBJ2-7 and V is TRBV30; 8 bases line up with TRBD1. This CDR3 has 14 amino acids. The V gene's germline CDR1 is GTSNPN and CDR2 SVGIG (reference sequence). J gave up 3 bases and V 2 bases, and 6 bases lay outside the gene matches. CDR3 amino acids: CAWSHRGILYEQYF. The CDR3 nucleotides are TGTGCCTGGAGTCACAGGGGGATCCTCTACGAGCAGTACTTC.